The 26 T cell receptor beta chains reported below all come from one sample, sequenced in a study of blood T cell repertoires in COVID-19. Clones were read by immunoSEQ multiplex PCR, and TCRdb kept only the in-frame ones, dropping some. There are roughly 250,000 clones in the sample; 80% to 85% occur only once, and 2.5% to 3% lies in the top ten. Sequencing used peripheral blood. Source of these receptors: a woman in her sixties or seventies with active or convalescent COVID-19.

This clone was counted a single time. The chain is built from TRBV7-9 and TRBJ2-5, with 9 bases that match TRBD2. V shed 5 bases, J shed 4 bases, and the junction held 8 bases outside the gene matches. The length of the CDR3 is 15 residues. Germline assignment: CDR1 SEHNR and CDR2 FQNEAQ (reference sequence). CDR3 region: CASSPRRRGGETQYF. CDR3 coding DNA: TGTGCCAGCAGCCCGCGGAGGCGGGGGGGAGAGACCCAGTACTTC.

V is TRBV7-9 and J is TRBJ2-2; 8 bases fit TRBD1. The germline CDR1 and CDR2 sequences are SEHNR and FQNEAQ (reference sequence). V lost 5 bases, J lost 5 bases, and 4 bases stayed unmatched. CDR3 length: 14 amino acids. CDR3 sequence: CASSPGQATGELFF. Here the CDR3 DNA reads TGTGCCAGCAGCCCGGGACAGGCTACCGGGGAGCTGTTTTTT.

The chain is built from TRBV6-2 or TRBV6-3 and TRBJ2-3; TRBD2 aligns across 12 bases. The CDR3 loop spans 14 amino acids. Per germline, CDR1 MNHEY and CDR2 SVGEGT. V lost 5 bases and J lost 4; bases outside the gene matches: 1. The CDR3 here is CASSRTSGADTQYF. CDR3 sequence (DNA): TGTGCCAGCAGTCGGACTAGCGGGGCAGATACGCAGTATTTT.

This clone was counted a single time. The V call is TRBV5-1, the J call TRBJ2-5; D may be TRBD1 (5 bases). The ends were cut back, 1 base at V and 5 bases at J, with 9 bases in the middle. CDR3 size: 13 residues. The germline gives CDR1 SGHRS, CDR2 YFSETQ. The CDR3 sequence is CASSLTGVETQYF. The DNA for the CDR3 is TGCGCCAGCAGCTTGACAGGTGTGGAGACCCAGTACTTC.

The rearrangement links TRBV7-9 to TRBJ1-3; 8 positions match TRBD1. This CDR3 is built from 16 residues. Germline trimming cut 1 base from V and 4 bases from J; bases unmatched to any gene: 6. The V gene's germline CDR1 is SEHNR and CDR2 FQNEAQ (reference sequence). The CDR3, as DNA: TGTGCCAGCAGCTTAGGGTCCAGGGGGCGAGGAAACACCATATATTTT. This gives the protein CASSLGSRGRGNTIYF.

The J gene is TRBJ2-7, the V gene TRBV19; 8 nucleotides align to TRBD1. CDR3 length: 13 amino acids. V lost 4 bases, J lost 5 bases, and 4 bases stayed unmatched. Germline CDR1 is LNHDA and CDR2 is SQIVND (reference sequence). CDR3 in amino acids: CASSSMTGDEQYF. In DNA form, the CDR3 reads TGTGCCAGTAGTAGCATGACAGGGGACGAGCAGTACTTC.

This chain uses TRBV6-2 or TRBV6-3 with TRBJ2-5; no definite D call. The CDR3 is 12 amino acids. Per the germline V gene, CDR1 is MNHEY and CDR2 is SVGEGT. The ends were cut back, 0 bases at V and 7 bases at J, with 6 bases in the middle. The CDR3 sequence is CASSYSTGTQYF. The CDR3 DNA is TGTGCCAGCAGTTACTCGACGGGGACCCAGTACTTC.

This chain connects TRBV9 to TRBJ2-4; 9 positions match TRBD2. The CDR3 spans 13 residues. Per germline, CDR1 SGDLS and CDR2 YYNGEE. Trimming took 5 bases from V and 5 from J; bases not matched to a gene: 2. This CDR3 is CASSSGGENIQYF. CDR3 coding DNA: TGTGCCAGCAGTAGCGGGGGAGAAAACATTCAGTACTTC.

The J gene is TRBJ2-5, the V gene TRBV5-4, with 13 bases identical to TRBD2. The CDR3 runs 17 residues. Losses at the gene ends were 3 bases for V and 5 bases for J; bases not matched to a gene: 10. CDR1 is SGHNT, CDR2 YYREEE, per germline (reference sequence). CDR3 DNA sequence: TGTGCCAGCAGCTCGAGACTAGCGGGGGGCTCGAGGGAGACCCAGTACTTC. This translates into CASSSRLAGGSRETQYF.

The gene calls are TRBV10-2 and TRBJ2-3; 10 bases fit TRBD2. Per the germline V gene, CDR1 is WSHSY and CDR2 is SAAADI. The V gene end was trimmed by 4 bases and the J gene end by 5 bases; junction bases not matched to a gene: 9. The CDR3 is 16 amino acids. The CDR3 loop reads CASSGSSGGRGDTQYF. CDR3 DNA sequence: TGCGCCAGCAGTGGAAGTAGCGGGGGGCGGGGAGATACGCAGTATTTT.

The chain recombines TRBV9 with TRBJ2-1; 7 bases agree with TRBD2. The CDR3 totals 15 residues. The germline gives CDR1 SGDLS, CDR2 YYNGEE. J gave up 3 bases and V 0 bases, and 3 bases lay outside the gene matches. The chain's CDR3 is CASSVAGGDYNEQFF. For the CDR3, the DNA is TGTGCCAGCAGCGTAGCGGGGGGTGACTACAATGAGCAGTTCTTC.

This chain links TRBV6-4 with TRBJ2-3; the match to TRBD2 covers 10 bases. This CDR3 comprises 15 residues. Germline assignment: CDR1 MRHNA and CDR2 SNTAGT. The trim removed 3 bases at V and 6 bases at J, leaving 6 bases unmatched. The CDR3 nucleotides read TGTGCCAGCAGTGATGGGCTAGCGGGGGTGGATACGCAGTATTTT. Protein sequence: CASSDGLAGVDTQYF.

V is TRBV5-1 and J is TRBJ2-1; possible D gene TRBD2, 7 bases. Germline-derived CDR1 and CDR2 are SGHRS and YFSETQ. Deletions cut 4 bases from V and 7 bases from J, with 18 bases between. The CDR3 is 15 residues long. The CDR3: CASSPPGGGLNEQFF. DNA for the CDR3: TGCGCCAGCAGCCCTCCAGGCGGGGGCCTTAATGAGCAGTTCTTC. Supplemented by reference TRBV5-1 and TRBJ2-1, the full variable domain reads KAGVTQTPRYLIKTRGQQVTLSCSPISGHRSVSWYQQTPGQGLQFLFEYFSETQRNKGNFPGRFSGRQFSNSRSEMNVSTLELGDSALYLCASSPPGGGLNEQFFGPGTRLTVL.

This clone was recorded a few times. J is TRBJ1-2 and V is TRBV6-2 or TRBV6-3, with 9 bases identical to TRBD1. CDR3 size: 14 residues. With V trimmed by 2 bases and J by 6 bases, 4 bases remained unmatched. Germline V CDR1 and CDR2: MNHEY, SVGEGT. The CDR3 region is CASSYGDRADGYTF. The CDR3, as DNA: TGTGCCAGCAGTTACGGGGACAGGGCGGATGGCTACACCTTC.

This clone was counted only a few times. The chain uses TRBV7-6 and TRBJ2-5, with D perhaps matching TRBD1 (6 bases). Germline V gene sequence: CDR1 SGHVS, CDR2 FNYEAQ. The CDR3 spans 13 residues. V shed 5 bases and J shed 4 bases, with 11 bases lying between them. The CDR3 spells CASSPIRGETQYF. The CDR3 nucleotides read TGTGCCAGCAGCCCCATCAGGGGAGAGACCCAGTACTTC.

CDR3 sequence reads: CASGTGHFSGNTIYF. CDR3 coding DNA: TGTGCCAGCGGGACAGGGCATTTTTCTGGAAACACCATATATTTT. V and J are TRBV13 and TRBJ1-3; 9 bases line up with TRBD1. The CDR3 has 15 residues. Germline assignment: CDR1 PRHDT and CDR2 FYEKMQ (reference sequence). V gave up 8 bases and J gave up 1 base; unmatched junction bases: 6. The full variable domain, with the rest looked up from reference TRBV13 and TRBJ1-3, is AAGVIQSPRHLIKEKRETATLKCYPIPRHDTVYWYQQGPGQDPQFLISFYEKMQSDKGSIPDRFSAQQFSDYHSELNMSSLELGDSALYFCASGTGHFSGNTIYFGEGSWLTVV.

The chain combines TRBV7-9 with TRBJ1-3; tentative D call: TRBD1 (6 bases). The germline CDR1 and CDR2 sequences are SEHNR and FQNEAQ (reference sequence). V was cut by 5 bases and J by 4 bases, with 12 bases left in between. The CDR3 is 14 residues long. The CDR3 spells CASSNTGFGNTIYF. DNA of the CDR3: TGTGCCAGCAGCAACACAGGGTTCGGAAACACCATATATTTT.

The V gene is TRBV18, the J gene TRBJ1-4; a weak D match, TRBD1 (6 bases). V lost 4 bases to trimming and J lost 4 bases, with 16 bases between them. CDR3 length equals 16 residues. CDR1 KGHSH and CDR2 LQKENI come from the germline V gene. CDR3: CASSLTQQGYNEKLFF. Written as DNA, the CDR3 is TGTGCCAGCTCACTAACGCAACAGGGATATAATGAAAAACTGTTTTTT.

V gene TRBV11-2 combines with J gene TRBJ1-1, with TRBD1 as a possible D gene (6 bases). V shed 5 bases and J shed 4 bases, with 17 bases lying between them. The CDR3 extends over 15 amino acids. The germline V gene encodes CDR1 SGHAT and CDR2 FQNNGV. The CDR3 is CASSVRSGQSTEAFF. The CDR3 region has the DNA TGTGCCAGCAGCGTGCGCAGTGGACAGAGCACTGAAGCTTTCTTT.

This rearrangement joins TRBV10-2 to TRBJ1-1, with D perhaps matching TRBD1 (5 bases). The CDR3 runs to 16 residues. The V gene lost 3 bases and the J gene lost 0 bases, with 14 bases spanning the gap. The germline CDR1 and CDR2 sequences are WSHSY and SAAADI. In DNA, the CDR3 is TGCGCCAGCAGTGATATCGCCGTGACAGTGAACACTGAAGCTTTCTTT. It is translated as CASSDIAVTVNTEAFF.

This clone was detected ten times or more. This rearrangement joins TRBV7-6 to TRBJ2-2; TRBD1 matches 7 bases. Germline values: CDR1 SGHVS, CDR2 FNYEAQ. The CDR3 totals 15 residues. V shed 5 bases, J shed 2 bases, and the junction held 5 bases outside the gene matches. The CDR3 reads CASSQRQGNTGELFF. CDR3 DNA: TGTGCCAGCAGCCAACGACAGGGTAACACCGGGGAGCTGTTTTTT.

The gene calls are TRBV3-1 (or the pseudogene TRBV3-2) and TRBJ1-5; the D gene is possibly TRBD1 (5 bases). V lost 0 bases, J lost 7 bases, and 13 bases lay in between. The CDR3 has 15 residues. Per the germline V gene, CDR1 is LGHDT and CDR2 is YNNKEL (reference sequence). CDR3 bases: TGTGCCAGCAGCCAAGACAGGGTAAGGGGACAGCCCCAGCATTTT. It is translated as CASSQDRVRGQPQHF.

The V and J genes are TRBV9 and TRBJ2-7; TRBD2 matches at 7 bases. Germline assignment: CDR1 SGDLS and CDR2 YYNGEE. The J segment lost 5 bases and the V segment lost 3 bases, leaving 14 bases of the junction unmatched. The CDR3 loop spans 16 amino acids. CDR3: CASSGGPGGGFHEQYF. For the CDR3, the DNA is TGTGCCAGCAGCGGAGGCCCGGGGGGTGGGTTTCACGAGCAGTACTTC. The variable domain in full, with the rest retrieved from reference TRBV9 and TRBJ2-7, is DSGVTQTPKHLITATGQRVTLRCSPRSGDLSVYWYQQSLDQGLQFLIQYYNGEERAKGNILERFSAQQFPDLHSELNLSSLELGDSALYFCASSGGPGGGFHEQYFGPGTRLTVT.

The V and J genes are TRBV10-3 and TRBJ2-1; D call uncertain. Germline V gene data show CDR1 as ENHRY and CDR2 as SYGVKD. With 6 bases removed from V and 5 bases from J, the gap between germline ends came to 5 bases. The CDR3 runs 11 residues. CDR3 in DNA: TGTGCCATCAGACAAAACAATGAGCAGTTCTTC. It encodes CAIRQNNEQFF.

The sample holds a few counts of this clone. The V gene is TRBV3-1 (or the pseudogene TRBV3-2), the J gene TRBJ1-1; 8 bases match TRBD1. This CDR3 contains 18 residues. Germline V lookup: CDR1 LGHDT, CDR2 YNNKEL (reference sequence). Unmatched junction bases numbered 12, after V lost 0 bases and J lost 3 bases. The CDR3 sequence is CASSQERGTGRRDTEAFF. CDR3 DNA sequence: TGTGCCAGCAGCCAAGAGAGAGGGACAGGTCGGAGGGACACTGAAGCTTTCTTT.

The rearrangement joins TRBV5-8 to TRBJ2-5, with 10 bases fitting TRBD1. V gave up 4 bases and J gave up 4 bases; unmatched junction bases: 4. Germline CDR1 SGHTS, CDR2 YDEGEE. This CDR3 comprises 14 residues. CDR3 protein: CASSNGQGGETQYF. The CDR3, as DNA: TGTGCCAGCAGCAACGGACAGGGGGGAGAGACCCAGTACTTC.